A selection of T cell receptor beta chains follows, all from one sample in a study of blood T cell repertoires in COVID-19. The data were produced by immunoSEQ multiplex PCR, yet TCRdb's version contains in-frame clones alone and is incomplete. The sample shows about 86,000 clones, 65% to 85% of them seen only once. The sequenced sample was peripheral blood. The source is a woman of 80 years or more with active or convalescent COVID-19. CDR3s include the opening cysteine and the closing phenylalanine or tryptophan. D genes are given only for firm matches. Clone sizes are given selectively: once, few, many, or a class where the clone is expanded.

CDR3nt: TGTGCCAGCAGAAACAGGGGGCCGCTTGAGGCTTTCTTT
CDR3aa: CASRNRGPLEAFF
abundance: NA
v_gene: TRBV6-6
d_gene: TRBD1
j_gene: TRBJ1-1

CDR3nt: TGCGCCAGCAGCTTGGGGGACAGGATGACAGATACGCAGTATTTT
CDR3aa: CASSLGDRMTDTQYF
abundance: few
v_gene: TRBV5-1
d_gene: TRBD1
j_gene: TRBJ2-3

CDR3nt: TGCGCCAGCAGCCCTGAGACAGGCTCTCATCAGCCCCAGCATTTT
CDR3aa: CASSPETGSHQPQHF
abundance: NA
v_gene: TRBV5-1
d_gene: NA
j_gene: TRBJ1-5

CDR3nt: TGTGCCAGCTCACCAAACTCGGGGGGAAGTGGTTACGAGCAGTACTTC
CDR3aa: CASSPNSGGSGYEQYF
abundance: NA
v_gene: TRBV18
d_gene: TRBD2
j_gene: TRBJ2-7

CDR3nt: TGTGCCAGCAGCCAAGGTCTGGATACGCAGTATTTT
CDR3aa: CASSQGLDTQYF
abundance: once
v_gene: TRBV3-1/TRBV3-2
d_gene: NA
j_gene: TRBJ2-3

CDR3nt: TGTGCCAGCAGAGAAAGGGGAATCGAGCAGTACTTC
CDR3aa: CASRERGIEQYF
abundance: NA
v_gene: TRBV6-1
d_gene: NA
j_gene: TRBJ2-7

CDR3nt: TGCGCCAGCAGCTTGCAGGGCACTGAAGCTTTCTTT
CDR3aa: CASSLQGTEAFF
abundance: NA
v_gene: TRBV5-1
d_gene: NA
j_gene: TRBJ1-1

CDR3nt: TGCGCCAGCAGCGGGGCGGGGGCCCATTACGAGCAGTACTTC
CDR3aa: CASSGAGAHYEQYF
abundance: NA
v_gene: TRBV5-1
d_gene: NA
j_gene: TRBJ2-7

CDR3nt: TGTGCCAGCATCCGGGGGTTGATGGGCACTGAAGCTTTCTTT
CDR3aa: CASIRGLMGTEAFF
abundance: NA
v_gene: TRBV2
d_gene: NA
j_gene: TRBJ1-1

CDR3nt: TGTGCCAGCAGCTTAACGTCACCCTGGACTAGCGGGGGAGGCGGGACCCAGTACTTC
CDR3aa: CASSLTSPWTSGGGGTQYF
abundance: NA
v_gene: TRBV7-3
d_gene: TRBD2
j_gene: TRBJ2-5

CDR3nt: TGTGCCAGCTCACCAATCTCGGCAGGTCAAGAGACCCAGTACTTC
CDR3aa: CASSPISAGQETQYF
abundance: NA
v_gene: TRBV18
d_gene: NA
j_gene: TRBJ2-5

CDR3nt: TGTGCCAGCAGCCTTACTTTACACCAGACTCCCTACAATGAGCAGTTCTTC
CDR3aa: CASSLTLHQTPYNEQFF
abundance: NA
v_gene: TRBV7-9
d_gene: NA
j_gene: TRBJ2-1

CDR3nt: TGTGCCAGCATCCGGGGCTCCTATAATTCACCCCTCCACTTT
CDR3aa: CASIRGSYNSPLHF
abundance: NA
v_gene: TRBV28
d_gene: NA
j_gene: TRBJ1-6

CDR3nt: TGTGCCAGTATGGGGACAGAGCCCCAAAAGGGGTGGACCATATATTTT
CDR3aa: CASMGTEPQKGWTIYF
abundance: NA
v_gene: TRBV19
d_gene: TRBD1
j_gene: TRBJ1-3

CDR3nt: TGCAGCTACCAGCGGGGGTTCACAGATACGCAGTATTTT
CDR3aa: CSYQRGFTDTQYF
abundance: NA
v_gene: TRBV29-1
d_gene: TRBD2
j_gene: TRBJ2-3

CDR3nt: TGTGCCACCAAACTAGCGGGAGGGGAGTACGAGCAGTACTTC
CDR3aa: CATKLAGGEYEQYF
abundance: NA
v_gene: TRBV10-3
d_gene: TRBD2
j_gene: TRBJ2-7

CDR3nt: TGTGCCAGCAGCTTTAGCGGGGCCCACAATGAGCAGTTCTTC
CDR3aa: CASSFSGAHNEQFF
abundance: NA
v_gene: TRBV5-4
d_gene: TRBD2
j_gene: TRBJ2-1

CDR3nt: TGTGCCAGCAGTTACTCGGACAGGGGCACAGATACGCAGTATTTT
CDR3aa: CASSYSDRGTDTQYF
abundance: NA
v_gene: TRBV6-5
d_gene: TRBD1
j_gene: TRBJ2-3

CDR3nt: TGTGCCAGCAGAACCGGGACAGGGGCCTACGAGCAGTACTTC
CDR3aa: CASRTGTGAYEQYF
abundance: NA
v_gene: TRBV28
d_gene: TRBD1
j_gene: TRBJ2-7

CDR3nt: TGTGCCTGGAGGGACAGGGGGGTCGGGGAGCTGTTTTTT
CDR3aa: CAWRDRGVGELFF
abundance: NA
v_gene: TRBV30
d_gene: TRBD1
j_gene: TRBJ2-2

CDR3nt: TGTGCAAGTCGCTCGGCCAGGGGGAGCTGGTATGGCTACACCTTC
CDR3aa: CASRSARGSWYGYTF
abundance: NA
v_gene: TRBV12-2
d_gene: NA
j_gene: TRBJ1-2

CDR3nt: TGTGCCAGCAGCTTTGGGCAGGGGAATGAGCAGTTCTTC
CDR3aa: CASSFGQGNEQFF
abundance: NA
v_gene: TRBV11-3
d_gene: NA
j_gene: TRBJ2-1

CDR3nt: TGTGCCAGCAGCTTCAGACAGGGCGGTAGTGAAAAACTGTTTTTT
CDR3aa: CASSFRQGGSEKLFF
abundance: NA
v_gene: TRBV5-6
d_gene: TRBD1
j_gene: TRBJ1-4

CDR3nt: TGCGCCAGCAGCATGGGACTAGCGGGGGCTCAACTTAGCCCAGATACGCAGTATTTT
CDR3aa: CASSMGLAGAQLSPDTQYF
abundance: NA
v_gene: TRBV5-1
d_gene: TRBD2
j_gene: TRBJ2-3